This T cell receptor beta chain was identified during a study of blood T cell repertoires in COVID-19. For the study at large: Italy, Spain and the United States were the sources of the convalescent and acute COVID-19 samples. T cells, B-cell-depleted T cells, or PBMCs supplied cDNA or gDNA.

One Seattle source followed patients from active infection through their disease course. The CDR3 has 13 residues. V lost 4 bases and J 7 bases, leaving 11 bases between the germline ends. In the original analysis: Reference gene primer amplification yielded estimated nucleated cell counts. TCRdb keeps only in-frame clones here, not all; method: immunoSEQ multiplex PCR. V and J calls plus clone size are reproduced from that table; the DNA served to infer D and trimming. The sample lists about 210,000 clones, about four fifths occurring once. This TCR derives from an elderly woman with COVID-19, enrolled during active disease. What was sequenced was peripheral blood. This chain uses TRBV12-3 or TRBV12-4 with TRBJ2-1; D gene uncertain. CDR3 protein: CASSSQTRNEQFF. CDR3 bases: TGTGCCAGCAGTTCCCAGACAAGGAATGAGCAGTTCTTC.